This TCR beta chain stems from a study of T cell repertoires in cytomegalovirus infection. TCRdb recomputed calls from the reads with MiXCR, one row per CDR3 protein. The repertoire includes some 180,000 distinct CDR3 sequences, about 17% of them detected once, and approximately 26% sits in the top ten. CDR3 length: 16 residues. Germline assignment: CDR1 SGHTA and CDR2 FQGNSA. V lost 7 bases, J lost 3 bases, and 21 bases lay in between. The sequence derives from a human donor in good health (CMV status not recorded). Some clones in this sample may be carry-over from other donors' samples. The chain has TRBV7-2 and TRBJ1-1; possible D gene TRBD1, 5 bases. Sequencing was carried out using CD8+ T cells from PBMCs. This chain's CDR3 is CASNHPPGEVYTEAFF. The CDR3 DNA follows: TGTGCCAGCAATCATCCCCCGGGGGAAGTGTACACTGAAGCTTTCTTT. The full variable domain, with the rest looked up from reference TRBV7-2 and TRBJ1-1, is GAGVSQSPSNKVTEKGKDVELRCDPISGHTALYWYRQSLGQGLEFLIYFQGNSAPDKSGLPSDRFSAERTGGSVSTLTIQRTQQEDSAVYLCASNHPPGEVYTEAFFGQGTRLTVV.